The 5 T cell receptor beta chains in this list originate from one sample, sequenced in a study of T-cell memory formation after mild COVID-19. TCRdb itself ran the 5' RACE reads through MiXCR, one entry per CDR3 protein. The repertoire includes more than 300,000 distinct CDR3 sequences, under 25% of them detected once, and roughly 21% sits in the top ten. Specimen: PBMCs or a T cell subset sorted from them (not recorded which). The receptors originated from a man between 18 and 29 years old who had mild COVID-19 (a few samples of this study predate the infection). Cell type and time point are not known.

The chain uses TRBV12-3 or TRBV12-4 and TRBJ1-5; 8 bases are shared with TRBD1. The V and J ends lost 3 bases and 7 bases, in that order; junction bases with no gene match: 5. The CDR3 is made up of 14 amino acids. CDR3: CASSFPGGRQPQHF. The DNA for the CDR3 is TGTGCCAGCAGTTTCCCAGGGGGCAGGCAGCCCCAGCATTTT.

V usage is TRBV18 and J usage is TRBJ1-3; D remains unclear. Looked up from germline, CDR1 is KGHSH and CDR2 is LQKENI. The CDR3 spans 17 residues. The germline V and J ends were trimmed by 2 bases and 0 bases, with 14 bases remaining between them. The CDR3 coding sequence is TGTGCCAGCTCACCATATAGCGCTGGAATCTCTGGAAACACCATATATTTT. It encodes CASSPYSAGISGNTIYF.

This rearrangement joins TRBV12-3 or TRBV12-4 to TRBJ2-5; 10 bases are a match to TRBD2. The CDR3 length is 16 residues. V dropped 3 bases and J dropped 1; count of bases not matched to a gene: 5. The CDR3 nucleotides are TGTGCCAGCAGTTTGGGAGCGGGGGGGCGCCAAGAGACCCAGTACTTC. Protein sequence: CASSLGAGGRQETQYF.

This clonotype was counted a few times. The gene calls are TRBV3-1 and TRBJ1-1, with D possibly being TRBD1 (6 bases). From germline, CDR1 is LGHDT and CDR2 YNNKEL (reference sequence). V was trimmed by 2 bases and J by 4 bases, leaving 8 bases between them. There are 13 residues in the CDR3. CDR3: CASSQTGSTEAFF. The CDR3 DNA reads as TGTGCCAGCAGCCAAACAGGGTCCACTGAAGCTTTCTTT.

This sequence joins TRBV18 and TRBJ2-5; no definite D call. The CDR3 length is 15 residues. Germline V CDR1 and CDR2: KGHSH, LQKENI. V gave up 0 bases and J gave up 1 base, with 9 bases separating them. CDR3 sequence: CASSPPVEIQETQYF. DNA for the CDR3: TGTGCCAGCTCACCACCGGTAGAGATCCAAGAGACCCAGTACTTC.